The clone carrying this TCR beta chain was counted only a few times. The target antigen is unknown. It was with 60 Vbeta and 13 Jbeta primers that the PCR ran. Generated by immunoSEQ multiplex PCR, the TCRdb table keeps only in-frame clones and is missing some. The profile shows some 150,000 clones, roughly 79% of them singletons. This entry is derived from a study of cytomegalovirus exposure and HLA in healthy donors. Overall study results and limits: A few V segments could not be told apart, such as TRBV6-2 and TRBV6-3, and were left out. Per published accounts, TCR beta sequences correctly predicted the HLA-A and HLA-B alleles of most subjects. Analysis was carried out at a later point, and it linked a missense DCLRE1C variant to TCR beta V- and J-gene trimming. For most TCR beta V segments, an earlier analysis put the productive rate at about 90% or about 30% of the time.

V gave up 6 bases and J gave up 1 base, with 9 bases separating them. Looked up from germline, CDR1 is MNHNS and CDR2 is SASEGT. This CDR3 contains 13 residues. The receptor was isolated from a woman aged 40 to 49 in good health and CMV-seropositive. The specimen was PBMCs. The chain joins TRBV6-1 to TRBJ2-5, with D possibly being TRBD2 (5 bases). The CDR3 coding sequence is TGTGCCAGCAGCCCTAGCCTCCAAGAGACCCAGTACTTC. This sequence encodes CASSPSLQETQYF.